These 19 T cell receptor beta chains came from one sample sequenced in a study of patients and donors after allogeneic stem cell transplantation. TCRdb processed the RT-PCR reads anew with MiXCR; each CDR3 protein has one entry. The table lists approximately 210,000 distinct CDR3 sequences, roughly 40% of them singletons. Sequencing input: blood, either unsorted or a sorted T cell fraction (not recorded which). The receptors were sampled from a human donor who was either an allogeneic HSCT recipient or a stem cell or donor lymphocyte infusion donor (not recorded which). It is not recorded whose cells these are; they may come from a transplant donor.

The chain combines TRBV28 with TRBJ2-7, with D tentatively TRBD1 or TRBD2 (7 bases each). V was trimmed by 8 bases and J by 0 bases, leaving 14 bases between them. In germline, CDR1 is MDHEN, CDR2 SYDVKM. The CDR3 runs 14 residues. The CDR3 DNA reads TGTGCCAGCTTAGGGGGCGGGAGCTCCTACGAGCAGTACTTC. This sequence encodes CASLGGGSSYEQYF.

The chain's CDR3 is CASGGTSYNEQFF. The CDR3, as DNA: TGTGCCAGCGGCGGGACATCCTACAATGAGCAGTTCTTC. The V call is TRBV6-5, the J call TRBJ2-1; D tentatively fits TRBD1 or TRBD2 (6 bases each). V lost 8 bases, J lost 1 base, and 9 bases lay in between. CDR3 size: 13 residues. Looked up from germline, CDR1 is MNHEY and CDR2 is SVGAGI.

This clonotype was seen a handful of times. The rearrangement links TRBV5-1 to TRBJ1-1, with D hard to call. The CDR3 has 15 amino acids. Germline CDR1 reads SGHRS; CDR2 reads YFSETQ. V lost 4 bases and J 1 base, leaving 14 bases between the germline ends. The CDR3 DNA is TGCGCCAGCAGCGTCGCGGCGGGGAAGAACACTGAAGCTTTCTTT. This translates into CASSVAAGKNTEAFF.

In its sample, this clonotype was seen a few times. This sequence joins TRBV6-5 and TRBJ1-1, with D possibly TRBD1 on 5 matching bases. The CDR3 covers 13 residues. Germline loops: CDR1 MNHEY, CDR2 SVGAGI. The V end lost 5 bases, the J end lost 8 bases, and 15 bases lay between the germline ends. For the CDR3, the DNA is TGTGCCAGCAGTGGGGCTAGGTTTACAGAAGCTTTCTTT. It encodes CASSGARFTEAFF.

This clonotype was detected only once. The V gene is TRBV11-2, the J gene TRBJ2-2; TRBD2 agrees at 8 bases. J lost 5 bases, V lost 4 bases, and 6 bases had no gene match. CDR1 is SGHAT, CDR2 FQNNGV, per germline. The length of the CDR3 is 15 residues. CDR3 region: CASSSQAGVTGELFF. The CDR3 DNA reads TGTGCCAGCAGCTCTCAAGCGGGAGTTACCGGGGAGCTGTTTTTT.

This chain links TRBV7-2 with TRBJ2-1, with D possibly being TRBD2 (5 bases). Germline V gene data show CDR1 as SGHTA and CDR2 as FQGNSA. This CDR3 has 16 amino acids. The ends were cut back, 5 bases at V and 7 bases at J, with 21 bases in the middle. The CDR3 spells CASSPWTSLRLNEQFF. In nucleotides, the CDR3 is TGTGCCAGCAGCCCCTGGACTTCCCTTCGATTGAATGAGCAGTTCTTC. The whole variable domain, filled in from reference TRBV7-2 and TRBJ2-1, reads GAGVSQSPSNKVTEKGKDVELRCDPISGHTALYWYRQSLGQGLEFLIYFQGNSAPDKSGLPSDRFSAERTGGSVSTLTIQRTQQEDSAVYLCASSPWTSLRLNEQFFGPGTRLTVL.

V is TRBV12-3 or TRBV12-4 and J is TRBJ2-2, with TRBD2 identical over 10 bases. The CDR3 consists of 16 residues. With 6 bases clipped from V and 5 bases from J, the junction kept 9 bases outside the gene matches. CDR3 DNA sequence: TGTGCCAGCAGCCCCCTAGCGGGAGTAGGGACCGGGGAGCTGTTTTTT. Protein: CASSPLAGVGTGELFF.

The chain joins TRBV7-9 to TRBJ1-1; no definite D call. The CDR3 has 16 amino acids. Trimming removed 1 base at V and 1 base at J, with 13 bases between. Germline CDR1 SEHNR, CDR2 FQNEAQ (reference sequence). The DNA of the CDR3 is TGTGCCAGCAGCTTAGGAGGTTTGGGAGGGAACACTGAAGCTTTCTTT. Translation gives CASSLGGLGGNTEAFF. Full variable domain (remainder filled in from reference TRBV7-9 and TRBJ1-1): DTGVSQNPRHKITKRGQNVTFRCDPISEHNRLYWYRQTLGQGPEFLTYFQNEAQLEKSRLLSDRFSAERPKGSFSTLEIQRTEQGDSAMYLCASSLGGLGGNTEAFFGQGTRLTVV.

The V and J genes are TRBV5-6 and TRBJ1-1, with TRBD1 identical over 9 bases. V was clipped by 2 bases and J by 6 bases; unmatched bases: 11. This CDR3 spans 16 amino acids. Germline V gene sequence: CDR1 SGHDT, CDR2 YYEEEE. The CDR3 DNA reads TGTGCCAGCAGCTTAAACAGGGGGCAGGGAAACGCTGAAGCTTTCTTT. It encodes CASSLNRGQGNAEAFF.

The rearrangement joins TRBV19 to TRBJ1-1, with 8 bases lining up with TRBD1. This CDR3 has 14 amino acids. V dropped 2 bases and J dropped 5; count of bases not matched to a gene: 4. In germline, CDR1 is LNHDA, CDR2 SQIVND (reference sequence). CDR3 nucleotides: TGTGCCAGTAGTATACAGGGGGCGCGGACTGAAGCTTTCTTT. This codes for CASSIQGARTEAFF.

The chain recombines TRBV29-1 with TRBJ1-2; D is perhaps TRBD1 (6 bases). This CDR3 comprises 15 residues. Trimming shortened V by 0 bases and J by 4 bases, and 15 bases separated the two germline ends. Germline-derived CDR1 and CDR2 are SQVTM and ANQGSEA. The CDR3 sequence: CSVEDLDRLGYGYTF. The CDR3 DNA sequence: TGCAGCGTTGAAGACTTAGACAGGTTAGGCTATGGCTACACCTTC.

The rearrangement uses TRBV3-1 and TRBJ2-1; D gene uncertain. CDR3 length equals 16 residues. Germline V gives CDR1 LGHDT, CDR2 YNNKEL (reference sequence). Trimming shortened V by 1 base and J by 6 bases, and 16 bases separated the two germline ends. CDR3 residues: CASSQVISPALNEQFF. DNA of the CDR3: TGTGCCAGCAGCCAAGTTATTTCCCCGGCCCTCAATGAGCAGTTCTTC.

This clonotype was detected only once. This chain uses TRBV12-3 or TRBV12-4 with TRBJ2-5, with TRBD2 matching 13 bases. V shed 7 bases, J shed 4 bases, and the junction held 3 bases outside the gene matches. CDR3 length: 14 residues. In DNA form, the CDR3 reads TGTGCCAGCAACCGACTAGCGGGAGGAGAGACCCAGTACTTC. Amino acid sequence: CASNRLAGGETQYF.

V usage is TRBV6-5 and J usage is TRBJ1-1, with D uncertain. This CDR3 has 18 amino acids. The germline gives CDR1 MNHEY, CDR2 SVGAGI. Here the CDR3 reads CVQVEITLAKVCNTEAFF. CDR3 coding DNA: TGTGTCCAGGTGGAGATTACCCTAGCGAAGGTTTGTAACACTGAAGCTTTCTTT.

This clonotype was detected a few times. This chain connects TRBV3-1 to TRBJ1-2; 7 nucleotides align to TRBD1. The CDR3 length is 16 residues. Germline loops: CDR1 LGHDT, CDR2 YNNKEL (reference sequence). With V trimmed by 1 base and J by 3 bases, 8 bases remained unmatched. CDR3 in amino acids: CASSQGGTDFYYGYTF. The CDR3 region has the DNA TGTGCCAGCAGCCAAGGCGGGACAGACTTTTACTATGGCTACACCTTC.

The rearrangement joins TRBV29-1 to TRBJ1-1; D perhaps matches TRBD1 (6 bases). From germline, CDR1 is SQVTM and CDR2 ANQGSEA. The CDR3 is 14 amino acids. V was cut by 2 bases and J by 0 bases, with 10 bases left in between. CDR3 nucleotide sequence: TGCAGCGTTGAACAGAGGGGGATGAACACTGAAGCTTTCTTT. Translating gives CSVEQRGMNTEAFF. The variable domain in full, completed from reference TRBV29-1 and TRBJ1-1, reads SAVISQKPSRDICQRGTSLTIQCQVDSQVTMMFWYRQQPGQSLTLIATANQGSEATYESGFVIDKFPISRPNLTFSTLTVSNMSPEDSSIYLCSVEQRGMNTEAFFGQGTRLTVV.

This clonotype appeared once. V usage is TRBV9 and J usage is TRBJ2-3; 8 bases are shared with TRBD1. The CDR3 runs 16 residues. V was clipped by 4 bases and J by 5 bases; unmatched bases: 12. The germline V gene has CDR1 SGDLS and CDR2 YYNGEE. Here the CDR3 DNA reads TGTGCCAGCAGCTTGGGGCGGGACAGGAGGATAGATACGCAGTATTTT. This codes for CASSLGRDRRIDTQYF.

The sample holds a few counts of this clonotype. This sequence joins TRBV12-3 or TRBV12-4 and TRBJ1-2; 7 bases fit TRBD1. The CDR3 runs 13 residues. Trimming cost V 6 bases and J 3 bases; bases outside gene matches: 4. The CDR3 nucleotides are TGTGCCAGCAGACAGGGGCCGGACTATGGCTACACCTTC. Amino acids: CASRQGPDYGYTF.

The chain employs TRBV7-3 and TRBJ2-1; maybe TRBD2 (6 bases). Trimming removed 2 bases from V and 8 bases from J, with 16 bases in between. The CDR3 has 15 amino acids. Germline CDR1 reads SGHTA; CDR2 reads FQGTGA. The CDR3 region is CASSLAGLADDEQFF. The DNA for the CDR3 is TGTGCCAGCAGCTTAGCGGGGCTAGCTGACGATGAGCAGTTCTTC. Full variable domain (missing parts from reference TRBV7-3 and TRBJ2-1): GAGVSQTPSNKVTEKGKYVELRCDPISGHTALYWYRQSLGQGPEFLIYFQGTGAADDSGLPNDRFFAVRPEGSVSTLKIQRTERGDSAVYLCASSLAGLADDEQFFGPGTRLTVL.